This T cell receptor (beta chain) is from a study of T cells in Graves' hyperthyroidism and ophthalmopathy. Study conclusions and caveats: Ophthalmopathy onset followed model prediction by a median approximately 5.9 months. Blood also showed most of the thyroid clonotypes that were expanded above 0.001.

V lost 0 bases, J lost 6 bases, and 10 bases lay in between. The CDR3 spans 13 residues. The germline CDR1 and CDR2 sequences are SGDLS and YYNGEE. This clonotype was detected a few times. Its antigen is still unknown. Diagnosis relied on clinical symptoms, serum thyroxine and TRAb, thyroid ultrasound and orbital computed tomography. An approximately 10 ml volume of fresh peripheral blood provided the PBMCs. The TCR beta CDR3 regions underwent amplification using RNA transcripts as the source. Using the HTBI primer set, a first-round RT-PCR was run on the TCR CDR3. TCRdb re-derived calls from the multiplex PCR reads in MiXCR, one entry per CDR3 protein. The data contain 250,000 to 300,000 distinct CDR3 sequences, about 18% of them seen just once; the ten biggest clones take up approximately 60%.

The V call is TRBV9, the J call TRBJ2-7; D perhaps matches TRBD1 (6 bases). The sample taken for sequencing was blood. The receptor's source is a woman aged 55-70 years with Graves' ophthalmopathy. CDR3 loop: CASSVVSGAEQYF. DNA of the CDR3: TGTGCCAGCAGCGTAGTGTCAGGGGCCGAGCAGTACTTC.